The 8 T cell receptor beta chains reported below all come from one sample, sequenced in a study of CD4+ T cells in melanoma. The data were produced by immunoSEQ multiplex PCR, yet TCRdb's version contains in-frame clones alone and is incomplete. The repertoire holds about 110,000 clones, approximately 92% seen once, with about 3.3% in the top ten. The material sequenced was peripheral blood. Every receptor here comes from a human donor with melanoma.

This chain connects TRBV7-6 to TRBJ1-3; D is uncertain. Germline CDR1 SGHVS, CDR2 FNYEAQ. Trimming removed 1 base at V and 0 bases at J, with 7 bases between. This CDR3 contains 15 residues. The CDR3 loop is CASSLGHSSGNTIYF. The CDR3 coding sequence is TGTGCCAGCAGCTTAGGCCACAGCTCTGGAAACACCATATATTTT.

The chain recombines TRBV4-1 with TRBJ1-2, with TRBD1 matching 8 bases. The CDR3 consists of 16 residues. J lost 3 bases, V lost 3 bases, and 9 bases had no gene match. CDR1 MGHRA and CDR2 YSYEKL come from the germline V gene. Here the CDR3 reads CASSQPGSGGHYGYTF. DNA for the CDR3: TGCGCCAGCAGCCAGCCTGGGTCAGGGGGCCACTATGGCTACACCTTC.

This clone was seen once. The chain has TRBV13 and TRBJ1-4; weak D call: TRBD1 (6 bases). Germline lookup yields CDR1 PRHDT and CDR2 FYEKMQ (reference sequence). V lost 7 bases to trimming and J lost 2 bases, with 14 bases between them. This CDR3 spans 15 amino acids. DNA of the CDR3: TGTGCCAGCACCACAGGGAACCCTACTAATGAAAAACTGTTTTTT. Amino acid sequence: CASTTGNPTNEKLFF.

This clone appeared once. The chain has TRBV2 and TRBJ2-3; the D gene is possibly TRBD2 (6 bases). V lost 6 bases to trimming and J lost 2 bases, with 18 bases between them. The CDR3 sequence is 16 residues long. Germline lookup yields CDR1 SNHLY and CDR2 FYNNEI. The CDR3 spells CASRTEPSDFTDTQYF. The DNA of the CDR3 is TGTGCCAGCAGAACAGAGCCTAGCGACTTCACAGATACGCAGTATTTT. Full variable domain (outside the CDR3, taken from reference TRBV2 and TRBJ2-3): EPEVTQTPSHQVTQMGQEVILRCVPISNHLYFYWYRQILGQKVEFLVSFYNNEISEKSEIFDDQFSVERPDGSNFTLKIRSTKLEDSAMYFCASRTEPSDFTDTQYFGPGTRLTVL.

The gene calls are TRBV7-3 and TRBJ2-1, with D possibly called TRBD1 or TRBD2 (5 bases each). Germline assignment: CDR1 SGHTA and CDR2 FQGTGA. The CDR3 loop spans 14 amino acids. Trimming left V 4 bases short and J 4 bases short, with 11 bases between. The CDR3 loop reads CASSSRGGYNEQFF. CDR3 coding DNA: TGTGCCAGCAGCTCGAGGGGCGGGTACAATGAGCAGTTCTTC.

The V and J genes are TRBV2 and TRBJ1-1; no clear D. Germline CDR1 and CDR2: SNHLY and FYNNEI. V lost 7 bases and J lost 4, with 13 bases in between. The CDR3 extends over 13 amino acids. CDR3 loop: CASTGRLGTEAFF. The CDR3 DNA is TGTGCCAGCACCGGCCGACTGGGCACTGAAGCTTTCTTT.

This sequence joins TRBV19 and TRBJ2-1, with a weak D call TRBD1 (6 bases). The CDR3 covers 15 residues. The germline V gene has CDR1 LNHDA and CDR2 SQIVND (reference sequence). V was trimmed by 1 base and J by 4 bases, leaving 11 bases between them. CDR3 sequence reads: CASSIGMDSYNEQFF. CDR3 in DNA: TGTGCCAGTAGTATAGGGATGGACAGTTACAATGAGCAGTTCTTC.

The chain combines TRBV6-4 with TRBJ2-5; the D gene is possibly TRBD2 (5 bases). The CDR3 totals 13 residues. Trimming removed 6 bases from V and 6 bases from J, with 14 bases in between. Germline values: CDR1 MRHNA, CDR2 SNTAGT. The CDR3 is CASRLTQRQTQYF. For the CDR3, the DNA is TGTGCCAGCAGGTTGACCCAGCGGCAGACCCAGTACTTC.